A single sample gave rise to the 14 T cell receptor beta chains below, sequenced in a study of graft-versus-host responses after intestinal transplantation. Some clones are missing from TCRdb's copy, which holds only in-frame ones; the method was immunoSEQ multiplex PCR. This table holds some 90,000 clones, 92% found once. For these receptors, no antigen is known. The sequences come from unstimulated CD4+ T cells sorted from spleen or lymph node cells, collected before intestinal transplant. The receptors here all came from a human donor who received an intestinal transplant.

The chain recombines TRBV7-8 with TRBJ1-1; tentatively, D is TRBD1 (5 bases). The V gene lost 0 bases and the J gene lost 1 base, with 15 bases spanning the gap. This CDR3 has 17 amino acids. Germline V gene data show CDR1 as SGHVS and CDR2 as FQNEAQ. CDR3 bases: TGTGCCAGCAGCTTAGCCCCATACAGGAACCGGAACACTGAAGCTTTCTTT. This codes for CASSLAPYRNRNTEAFF.

This sequence joins TRBV6-1 and TRBJ1-4, with 8 nucleotides matching TRBD1. After removal of 7 bases from V and 5 bases from J, the junction contained 6 bases not matched to a gene. The germline CDR1 and CDR2 sequences are MNHNS and SASEGT. CDR3 length equals 14 residues. The CDR3 DNA follows: TGTGCCAGCACCTCCGGACAGGGCAATGAAAAACTGTTTTTT. This translates into CASTSGQGNEKLFF.

V and J are TRBV5-8 and TRBJ2-3; D assignment may be TRBD1 or TRBD2 (5 bases each). Per the germline V gene, CDR1 is SGHTS and CDR2 is YDEGEE. The V gene lost 3 bases and the J gene lost 2 bases, with 10 bases spanning the gap. The CDR3 loop spans 14 amino acids. CDR3 bases: TGTGCCAGCAGCTGGGACGGCGACACAGATACGCAGTATTTT. It codes for CASSWDGDTDTQYF.

To note about this clone: The sample contains more than one DNA sequence encoding this CDR3. CDR3 protein: CASSSRPEGHEQFF. DNA of the CDR3: TGCGCCAGCAGCTCTCGACCCGAAGGGCATGAGCAGTTCTTC. This rearrangement joins TRBV5-1 to TRBJ2-1; D is uncertain. V shed 3 bases and J shed 8 bases, with 15 bases lying between them. The CDR3 spans 14 residues. Germline V gene lookup returns CDR1 SGHRS and CDR2 YFSETQ.

V gene TRBV21-1 combines with J gene TRBJ2-7; the table gives TRBD2 as D, unverified against the DNA. TRBV21-1 is described as a pseudogene. The CDR3 is 15 residues long. CDR3 loop: CASSKREREGLTQYF. CDR3 in DNA: TGTGCCAGCAGCAAACGAGAGCGGGAGGGCCTTACCCAATACTTC.

As to this clone: The sample has other DNA sequences that encode this CDR3 too. This chain connects TRBV9 to TRBJ2-3; TRBD2 agrees at 11 bases. Per germline, CDR1 SGDLS and CDR2 YYNGEE. The V segment lost 0 bases and the J segment 4 bases; nucleotides outside the gene matches: 4. The CDR3 is 16 residues long. Written as DNA, the CDR3 is TGTGCCAGCAGCGTAGAGGTAGCGGGAGGGGCAGATACGCAGTATTTT. Amino acids: CASSVEVAGGADTQYF.

This clone was detected only a few times. The rearrangement uses TRBV5-1 and TRBJ2-1; no definite D call. The ends were cut back, 0 bases at V and 8 bases at J, with 15 bases in the middle. This CDR3 comprises 15 residues. Germline loops: CDR1 SGHRS, CDR2 YFSETQ. The CDR3: CASSLDSLGWDEQFF. The CDR3 DNA is TGCGCCAGCAGCTTGGACAGCTTGGGGTGGGATGAGCAGTTCTTC.

This rearrangement joins TRBV5-1 to TRBJ2-2, with 11 nucleotides matching TRBD2. The germline gives CDR1 SGHRS, CDR2 YFSETQ. After removal of 3 bases from V and 0 bases from J, the junction contained 7 bases not matched to a gene. This CDR3 is built from 18 residues. The CDR3 loop reads CASSSVAGGPSNTGELFF. Written as DNA, the CDR3 is TGCGCCAGCAGCTCCGTAGCGGGAGGGCCGTCGAACACCGGGGAGCTGTTTTTT. The full variable domain, in which reference TRBV5-1 and TRBJ2-2 provide the parts outside the CDR3, is KAGVTQTPRYLIKTRGQQVTLSCSPISGHRSVSWYQQTPGQGLQFLFEYFSETQRNKGNFPGRFSGRQFSNSRSEMNVSTLELGDSALYLCASSSVAGGPSNTGELFFGEGSRLTVL.

A word on this clone: The junction differs from germline at one of its ends, possibly a read error. The gene calls are TRBV19 and TRBJ1-2; TRBD1 agrees at 9 bases. From germline, CDR1 is LNHDA and CDR2 SQIVND (reference sequence). This CDR3 is built from 16 residues. The CDR3 is CASSILGGTGYYGYTF. The CDR3 DNA reads TGTGCCAGCAGTATACTGGGCGGGACAGGGTACTATGGCTACACCTTC.

The chain combines TRBV30 with TRBJ1-4; TRBD1 is a possible D gene (5 bases). The CDR3 loop spans 15 amino acids. V was clipped by 1 base and J by 0 bases, with 9 bases between them. The germline gives CDR1 GTSNPN, CDR2 SVGIG (reference sequence). This CDR3 reads CAWSAGGATNEKLFF. The DNA for the CDR3 is TGTGCCTGGAGTGCGGGGGGTGCAACTAATGAAAAACTGTTTTTT.

The rearrangement links TRBV6-1 to TRBJ2-3; 8 bases are shared with TRBD1. V shed 6 bases and J 5 bases; nucleotides not matched to a gene: 4. From germline, CDR1 is MNHNS and CDR2 SASEGT. The CDR3 is 13 amino acids. CDR3 nucleotide sequence: TGTGCCAGCAGGGGACAGGCTAGAGATACGCAGTATTTT. Translating gives CASRGQARDTQYF.

The chain carries TRBV25-1 and TRBJ1-2; D is perhaps TRBD1 (6 bases). Per the germline V gene, CDR1 is MGHDK and CDR2 is SYGVNS. The CDR3 totals 17 residues. Deletions cut 0 bases from V and 4 bases from J, with 18 bases between. The CDR3 protein is CASSEYGGGAGGYGYTF. CDR3 bases: TGTGCCAGCAGTGAATACGGCGGGGGCGCAGGTGGCTATGGCTACACCTTC.

This chain links TRBV19 with TRBJ2-7; no firm D call. V lost 2 bases to trimming and J lost 2 bases, with 16 bases between them. There are 16 residues in the CDR3. The V gene's germline CDR1 is LNHDA and CDR2 SQIVND (reference sequence). CDR3 coding DNA: TGTGCCAGTAGTATAAGGGCCGGCTTACCTACCTACGAGCAGTACTTC. The encoded protein is CASSIRAGLPTYEQYF.

Turning to this clone: The junction departs from the called germline gene at one end, perhaps through a read error. Within the sample, other DNA sequences also encode this same CDR3. V usage is TRBV7-9 and J usage is TRBJ2-3; 7 positions agree with TRBD1. This CDR3 comprises 15 residues. Germline CDR1 and CDR2: SEHNR and FQNEAQ (reference sequence). This CDR3 is CASSFGRGFADTQYF. CDR3 nucleotides: TGCGCCAGCAGCTTCGGCAGGGGGTTCGCAGATACGCAGTATTTT.